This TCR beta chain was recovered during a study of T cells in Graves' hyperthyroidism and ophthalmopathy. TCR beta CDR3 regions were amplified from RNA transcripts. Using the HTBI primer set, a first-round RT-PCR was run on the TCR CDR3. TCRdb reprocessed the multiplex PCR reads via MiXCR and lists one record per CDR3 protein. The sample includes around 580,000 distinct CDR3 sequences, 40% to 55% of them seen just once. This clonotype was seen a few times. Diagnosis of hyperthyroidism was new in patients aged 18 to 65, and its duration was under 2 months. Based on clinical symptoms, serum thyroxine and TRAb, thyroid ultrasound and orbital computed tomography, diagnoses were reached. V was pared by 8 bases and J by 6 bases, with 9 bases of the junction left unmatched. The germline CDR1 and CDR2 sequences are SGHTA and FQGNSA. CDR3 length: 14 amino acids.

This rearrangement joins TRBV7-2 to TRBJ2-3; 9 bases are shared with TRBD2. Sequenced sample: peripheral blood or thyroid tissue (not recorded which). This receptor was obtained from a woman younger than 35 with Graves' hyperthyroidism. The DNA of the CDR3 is TGTGCCAGCTCCGGCGGGGGGGCAGGGGATACGCAGTATTTT. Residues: CASSGGGAGDTQYF.